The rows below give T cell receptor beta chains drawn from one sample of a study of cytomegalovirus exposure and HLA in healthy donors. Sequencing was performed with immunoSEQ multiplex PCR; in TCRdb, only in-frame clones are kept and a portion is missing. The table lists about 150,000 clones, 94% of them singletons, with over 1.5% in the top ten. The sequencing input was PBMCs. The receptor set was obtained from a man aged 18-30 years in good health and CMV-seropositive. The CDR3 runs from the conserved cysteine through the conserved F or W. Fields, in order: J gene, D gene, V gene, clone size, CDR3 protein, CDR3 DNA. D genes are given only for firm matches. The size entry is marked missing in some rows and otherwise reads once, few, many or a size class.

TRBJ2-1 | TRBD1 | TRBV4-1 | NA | CASSQRDRGNEQFF | TGCGCCAGCAGCCAACGGGACAGGGGCAATGAGCAGTTCTTC
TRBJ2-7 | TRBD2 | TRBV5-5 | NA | CASLRLAGGYEQYF | TGTGCCAGCTTGCGACTAGCGGGGGGCTACGAGCAGTACTTC
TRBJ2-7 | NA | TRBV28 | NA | CASSPNQGKGTYEQYF | TGTGCCAGCAGTCCAAACCAGGGCAAGGGGACCTACGAGCAGTACTTC
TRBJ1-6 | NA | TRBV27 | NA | CASSLSQVGSPLHF | TGTGCCAGCAGTTTATCTCAGGTCGGCTCACCCCTCCACTTT
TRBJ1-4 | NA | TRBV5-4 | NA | CASSTDTNRDDWEKLFF | TGTGCCAGCAGCACCGATACTAACAGGGATGATTGGGAAAAACTGTTTTTT
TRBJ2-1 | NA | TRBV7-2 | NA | CASSPRTGGYNEQFF | TGTGCCAGCAGCCCTCGTACCGGGGGATACAATGAGCAGTTCTTC
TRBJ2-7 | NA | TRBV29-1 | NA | CSVGGVGEQYF | TGCAGCGTTGGGGGGGTCGGCGAGCAGTACTTC
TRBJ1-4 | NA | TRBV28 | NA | CASSLSTGPNEKLFF | TGTGCCAGCAGTTTATCTACAGGGCCCAATGAAAAACTGTTTTTT
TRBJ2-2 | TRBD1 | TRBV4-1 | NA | CASSQGGQGSGELFF | TGCGCCAGCAGCCAGGGCGGACAGGGTTCCGGGGAGCTGTTTTTT
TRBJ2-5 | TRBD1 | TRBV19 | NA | CASRDRESLETQYF | TGTGCCAGTAGGGACAGGGAATCGTTAGAGACCCAGTACTTC
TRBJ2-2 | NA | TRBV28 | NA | CASSLVPGWSGELFF | TGTGCCAGCAGTTTAGTTCCAGGGTGGTCCGGGGAGCTGTTTTTT
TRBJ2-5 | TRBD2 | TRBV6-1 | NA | CASSEAGTSGTETQYF | TGTGCCAGCAGTGAGGCTGGGACTAGCGGTACAGAGACCCAGTACTTC
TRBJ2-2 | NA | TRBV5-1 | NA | CASSLGGQRTGELFF | TGCGCCAGCAGCTTGGGGGGGCAGCGCACCGGGGAGCTGTTTTTT
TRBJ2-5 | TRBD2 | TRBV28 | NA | CASSLVSGVQETQYF | TGTGCCAGCAGTTTAGTTAGCGGGGTGCAAGAGACCCAGTACTTC
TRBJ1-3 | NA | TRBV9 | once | CASSVGGVSGNTIYF | TGTGCCAGCAGCGTAGGCGGAGTCTCTGGAAACACCATATATTTT
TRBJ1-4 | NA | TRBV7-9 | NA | CASSFPTASTSEKLFF | TGTGCCAGCAGCTTCCCCACAGCTTCTACGAGCGAAAAACTGTTTTTT
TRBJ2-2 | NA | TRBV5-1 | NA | CASKVGQSSLNRELFF | TGCGCCAGCAAGGTTGGGCAGTCAAGTCTAAATAGGGAGCTGTTTTTT
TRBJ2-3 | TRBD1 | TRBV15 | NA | CATSREVVPGQGDTQYF | TGTGCCACCAGCAGAGAAGTAGTCCCGGGACAGGGAGATACGCAGTATTTT
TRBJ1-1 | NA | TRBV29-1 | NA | CSVEGGGSTEAFF | TGCAGCGTTGAAGGGGGGGGAAGCACTGAAGCTTTCTTT
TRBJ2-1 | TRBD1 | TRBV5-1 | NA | CASSEGTGGAYNEQFF | TGCGCCAGCAGCGAAGGGACAGGGGGCGCGTACAATGAGCAGTTCTTC
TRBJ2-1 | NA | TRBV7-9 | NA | CASSLDTGALEQFF | TGTGCCAGCAGCTTAGATACTGGGGCGCTTGAGCAGTTCTTC
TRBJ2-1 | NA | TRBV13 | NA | CASSLVGVSYNEQFF | TGTGCCAGCAGCTTAGTCGGGGTATCCTACAATGAGCAGTTCTTC
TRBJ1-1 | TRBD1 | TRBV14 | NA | CASSQLGTGGKGSTEAFF | TGTGCCAGCAGCCAACTAGGGACAGGGGGTAAAGGGAGCACTGAAGCTTTCTTT
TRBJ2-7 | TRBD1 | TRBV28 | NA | CASSYPTGTGGLNSYEQYF | TGTGCCAGCAGCTATCCGACCGGGACAGGGGGCCTCAACTCCTACGAGCAGTACTTC
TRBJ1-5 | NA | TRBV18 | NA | CASSPVGAGNQPQHF | TGTGCCAGCTCACCAGTAGGGGCTGGCAATCAGCCCCAGCATTTT
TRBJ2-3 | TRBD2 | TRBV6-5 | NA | CASSFSGRVTDTQYF | TGTGCCAGCAGCTTTAGCGGGAGAGTAACAGATACGCAGTATTTT
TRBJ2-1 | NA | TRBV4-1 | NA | CASSQYYPGAGDLEQFF | TGCGCCAGCAGCCAGTACTACCCGGGGGCGGGAGACCTTGAGCAGTTCTTC
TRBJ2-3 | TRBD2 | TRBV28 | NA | CASSYSGLAGVKDTQYF | TGTGCCAGCAGCTATAGCGGACTAGCGGGAGTTAAAGATACGCAGTATTTT
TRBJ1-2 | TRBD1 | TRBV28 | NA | CASSSSRTGFGYTF | TGTGCCAGCAGTTCCTCCAGGACAGGGTTTGGCTACACCTTC
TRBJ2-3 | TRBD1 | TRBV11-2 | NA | CASSLGRQGRTDTQYF | TGTGCCAGCAGCTTAGGTAGACAGGGTCGCACAGATACGCAGTATTTT
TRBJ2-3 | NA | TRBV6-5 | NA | CASSSSEATDTDTQYF | TGTGCCAGCAGTTCCTCCGAAGCGACTGACACAGATACGCAGTATTTT
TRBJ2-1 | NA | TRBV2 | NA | CASSGTREVFF | TGTGCCAGCAGTGGAACCAGGGAGGTATTCTTC
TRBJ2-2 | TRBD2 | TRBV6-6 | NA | CASMGGLAGFAGELFF | TGTGCCAGCATGGGGGGGCTAGCGGGATTCGCCGGGGAGCTGTTTTTT
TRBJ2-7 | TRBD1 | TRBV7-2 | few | CASRPTGTGVWEQYF | TGTGCCAGCAGGCCGACCGGGACAGGGGTATGGGAGCAGTACTTC
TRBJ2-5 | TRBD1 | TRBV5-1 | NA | CASSRTGVQETQYF | TGCGCCAGCAGTAGGACAGGTGTCCAAGAGACCCAGTACTTC
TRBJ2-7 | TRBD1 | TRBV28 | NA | CASSTGTGGKDEQYF | TGTGCCAGCAGTACCGGGACAGGGGGCAAGGACGAGCAGTACTTC
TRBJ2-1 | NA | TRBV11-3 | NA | CASSSSSNEQFF | TGTGCCAGCAGCTCGAGTTCCAATGAGCAGTTCTTC
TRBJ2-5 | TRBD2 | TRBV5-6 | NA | CASSLGLAGSPYQETQYF | TGTGCCAGCAGCTTGGGACTAGCGGGAAGCCCGTACCAAGAGACCCAGTACTTC
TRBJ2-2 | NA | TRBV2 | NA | CASSGDTGELFF | TGTGCCAGCAGTGGAGATACCGGGGAGCTGTTTTTT
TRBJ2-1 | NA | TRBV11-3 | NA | CASSLGVGKRLPLNEQFF | TGTGCCAGCAGCTTAGGGGTCGGGAAGCGGCTCCCTCTAAATGAGCAGTTCTTC
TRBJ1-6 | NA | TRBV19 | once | CASSPRGYSPLHF | TGTGCCAGTAGCCCGCGGGGTTATTCACCCCTCCACTTT
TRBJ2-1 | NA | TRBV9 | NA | CASSGHTGFEQFF | TGTGCCAGCAGCGGACATACAGGGTTTGAGCAGTTCTTC
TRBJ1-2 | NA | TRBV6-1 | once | CASTARSNYGYTF | TGTGCCAGCACTGCCAGATCTAACTATGGCTACACCTTC
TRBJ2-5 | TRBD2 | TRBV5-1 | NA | CASSYVAGGPVETQYF | TGCGCCAGCAGCTACGTAGCGGGAGGGCCGGTAGAGACCCAGTACTTC
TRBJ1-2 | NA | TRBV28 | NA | CASSSIGGSNYGYTF | TGTGCCAGCAGTTCAATCGGGGGGAGTAACTATGGCTACACCTTC
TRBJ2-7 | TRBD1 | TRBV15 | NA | CATSRDRGRRDEQYF | TGTGCCACCAGCAGGGACAGGGGGCGCCGAGACGAGCAGTACTTC
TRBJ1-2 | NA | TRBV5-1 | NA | CASSLGAGGDGYTF | TGCGCCAGCAGCTTGGGGGCGGGCGGAGATGGCTACACCTTC
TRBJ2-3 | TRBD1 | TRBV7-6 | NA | CASSPGQGDIHTQYF | TGTGCCAGCAGCCCGGGACAGGGGGACATACATACGCAGTATTTT
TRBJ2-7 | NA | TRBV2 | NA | CASTLEGRNEQYF | TGTGCCAGCACCTTGGAGGGCAGGAACGAGCAGTACTTC
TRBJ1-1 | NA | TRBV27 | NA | CASRISGGPLNTEAFF | TGTGCCAGCAGAATAAGCGGGGGGCCCCTGAACACTGAAGCTTTCTTT
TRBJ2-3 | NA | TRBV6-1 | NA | CASSDRGSTDTQYF | TGTGCCAGCAGTGATCGGGGAAGCACAGATACGCAGTATTTT
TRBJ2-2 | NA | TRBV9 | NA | CASSVAGNTGELFF | TGTGCCAGCAGCGTAGCAGGGAATACCGGGGAGCTGTTTTTT
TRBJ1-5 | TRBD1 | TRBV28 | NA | CASTPPDRRNQPQHF | TGTGCCAGCACCCCCCCGGACAGGCGCAATCAGCCCCAGCATTTT
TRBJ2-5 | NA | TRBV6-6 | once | CASLRDTGETQYF | TGTGCCAGCCTCCGGGACACCGGGGAGACCCAGTACTTC
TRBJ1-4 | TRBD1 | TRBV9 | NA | CASSVGTGGEKLFF | TGTGCCAGCAGCGTTGGGACAGGAGGCGAAAAACTGTTTTTT
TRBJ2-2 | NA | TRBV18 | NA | CASSPLWSLNTGELFF | TGTGCCAGCTCCCCCCTCTGGAGTTTGAACACCGGGGAGCTGTTTTTT
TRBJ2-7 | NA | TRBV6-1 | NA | CASSRLTLSYEQYF | TGTGCCAGCAGCAGACTGACTTTGTCCTACGAGCAGTACTTC